This T cell receptor (beta chain) came from a study of blood T cell repertoires in COVID-19. Overall study: Sample material is recorded as cDNA or gDNA derived from T cells, B-cell-depleted T cells, or PBMCs.

Original processing notes: From reference gene primer amplification, estimates of nucleated cell counts were derived. TCRdb's copy holds only in-frame clones and misses some; the assay was immunoSEQ multiplex PCR. V and J calls and clone size are those listed in that table; D and trimming were worked out from the DNA. The sample lists some 210,000 clones, approximately 85% seen once, with around 7.3% in the top ten. In germline, CDR1 is MGHDK, CDR2 SYGVNS. Trimming pared 6 bases from V and 3 bases from J, leaving 12 bases between. The CDR3 has 14 amino acids. Material for sequencing was peripheral blood. The V gene is TRBV25-1, the J gene TRBJ2-1, with a tentative D call TRBD2 (6 bases). This TCR came from a woman aged 45-65 years with active or convalescent COVID-19. The CDR3 DNA reads TGTGCCAGCAGCGAGGCGGGAAGCTACAATGAGCAGTTCTTC. Protein: CASSEAGSYNEQFF.